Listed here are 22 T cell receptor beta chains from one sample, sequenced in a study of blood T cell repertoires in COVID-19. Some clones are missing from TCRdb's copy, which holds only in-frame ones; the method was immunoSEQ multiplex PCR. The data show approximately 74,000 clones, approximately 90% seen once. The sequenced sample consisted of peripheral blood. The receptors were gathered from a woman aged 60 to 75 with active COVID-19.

The CDR3 DNA reads TGTGCCTGGAGTTCTTCGAGAAATCAGCCCCAGCATTTT. This sequence encodes CAWSSSRNQPQHF. The chain couples TRBV30 to TRBJ1-5, with D uncertain. V was trimmed by 2 bases and J by 4 bases, leaving 9 bases between them. The germline gives CDR1 GTSNPN, CDR2 SVGIG (reference sequence). This CDR3 has 13 residues.

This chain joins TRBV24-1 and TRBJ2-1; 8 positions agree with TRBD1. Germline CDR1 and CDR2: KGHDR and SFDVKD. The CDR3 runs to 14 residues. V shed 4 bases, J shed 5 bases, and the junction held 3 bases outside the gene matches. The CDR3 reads CATSDADRDNEQFF. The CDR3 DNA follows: TGTGCCACCAGTGACGCGGACAGGGACAATGAGCAGTTCTTC.

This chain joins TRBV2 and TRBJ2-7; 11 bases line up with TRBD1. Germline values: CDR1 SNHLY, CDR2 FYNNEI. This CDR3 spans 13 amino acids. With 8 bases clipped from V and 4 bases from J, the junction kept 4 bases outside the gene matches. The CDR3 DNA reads TGTGCCAGCCCCGGGACAGGGGGTTACGAGCAGTACTTC. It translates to CASPGTGGYEQYF.

CDR3 sequence: CASSFLTAARDTQYF. In DNA, the CDR3 is TGTGCCAGCAGTTTTCTCACTGCGGCCCGCGATACGCAGTATTTT. This sequence joins TRBV27 and TRBJ2-3; no clear D gene. The germline CDR1 and CDR2 sequences are MNHEY and SMNVEV (reference sequence). The V gene lost 3 bases and the J gene lost 6 bases, with 16 bases spanning the gap. CDR3 length: 15 amino acids.

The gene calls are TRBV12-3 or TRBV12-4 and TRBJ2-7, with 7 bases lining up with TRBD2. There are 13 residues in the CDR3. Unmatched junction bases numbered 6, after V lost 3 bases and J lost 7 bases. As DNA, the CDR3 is TGTGCCAGCAGTTTGGACCGGGACTATGAGCAGTACTTC. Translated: CASSLDRDYEQYF.

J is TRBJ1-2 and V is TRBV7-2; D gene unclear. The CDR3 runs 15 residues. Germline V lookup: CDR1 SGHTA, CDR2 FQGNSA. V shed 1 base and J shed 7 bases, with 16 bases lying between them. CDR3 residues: CASSLDSTRSGGYTF. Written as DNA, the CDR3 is TGTGCCAGCAGCTTAGATTCAACGCGGTCGGGTGGCTACACCTTC.

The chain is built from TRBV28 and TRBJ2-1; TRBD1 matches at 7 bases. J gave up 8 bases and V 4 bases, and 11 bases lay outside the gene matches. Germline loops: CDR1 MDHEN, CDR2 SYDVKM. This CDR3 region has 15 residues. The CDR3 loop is CASSSTGNGLHEQFF. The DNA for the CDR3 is TGTGCCAGCAGTTCGACAGGGAATGGGTTGCATGAGCAGTTCTTC. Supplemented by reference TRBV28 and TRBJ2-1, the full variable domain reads DVKVTQSSRYLVKRTGEKVFLECVQDMDHENMFWYRQDPGLGLRLIYFSYDVKMKEKGDIPEGYSVSREKKERFSLILESASTNQTSMYLCASSSTGNGLHEQFFGPGTRLTVL.

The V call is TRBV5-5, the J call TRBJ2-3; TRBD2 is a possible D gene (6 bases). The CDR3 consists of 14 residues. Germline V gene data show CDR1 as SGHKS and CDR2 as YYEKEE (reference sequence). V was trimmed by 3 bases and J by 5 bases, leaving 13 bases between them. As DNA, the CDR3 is TGTGCCAGCAGCTCGGAGGGTTCATTAGATACGCAGTATTTT. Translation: CASSSEGSLDTQYF. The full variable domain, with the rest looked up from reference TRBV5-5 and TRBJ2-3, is DAGVTQSPTHLIKTRGQQVTLRCSPISGHKSVSWYQQVLGQGPQFIFQYYEKEERGRGNFPDRFSARQFPNYSSELNVNALLLGDSALYLCASSSEGSLDTQYFGPGTRLTVL.

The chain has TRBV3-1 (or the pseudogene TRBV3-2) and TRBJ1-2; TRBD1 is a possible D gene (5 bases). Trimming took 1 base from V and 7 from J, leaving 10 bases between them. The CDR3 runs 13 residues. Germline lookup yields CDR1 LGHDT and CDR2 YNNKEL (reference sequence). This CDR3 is CASSQGQGSGYTF. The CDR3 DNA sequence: TGTGCCAGCAGCCAAGGGCAGGGCAGTGGCTACACCTTC.

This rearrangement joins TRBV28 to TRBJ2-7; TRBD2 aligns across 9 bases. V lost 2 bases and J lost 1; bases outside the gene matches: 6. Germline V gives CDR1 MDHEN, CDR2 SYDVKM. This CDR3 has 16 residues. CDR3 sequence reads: CASSLMTSGKSYEQYF. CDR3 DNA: TGTGCCAGCAGTTTAATGACTAGCGGAAAATCCTACGAGCAGTACTTC.

For the CDR3, the DNA is TGTGCCAGCAGCAGGGGGACAGTGTATAGCAATCAGCCCCAGCATTTT. It codes for CASSRGTVYSNQPQHF. The chain recombines TRBV21-1 with TRBJ1-5; the D call of TRBD1 is as the table states it, not checked on the DNA. TRBV21-1 is given as a pseudogene. The CDR3 is 16 amino acids.

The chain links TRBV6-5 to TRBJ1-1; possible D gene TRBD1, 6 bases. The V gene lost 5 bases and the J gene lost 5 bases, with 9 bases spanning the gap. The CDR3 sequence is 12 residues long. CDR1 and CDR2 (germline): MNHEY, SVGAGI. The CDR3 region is CASSRTVTEAFF. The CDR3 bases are TGTGCCAGCAGTCGGACAGTAACTGAAGCTTTCTTT.

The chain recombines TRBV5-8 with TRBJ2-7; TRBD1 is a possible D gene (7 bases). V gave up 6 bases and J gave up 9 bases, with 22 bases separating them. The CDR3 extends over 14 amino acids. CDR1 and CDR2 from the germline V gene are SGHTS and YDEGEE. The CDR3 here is CASNTGQRVGGQYF. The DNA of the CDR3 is TGTGCCAGCAATACGGGACAGCGGGTCGGGGGGCAGTACTTC.

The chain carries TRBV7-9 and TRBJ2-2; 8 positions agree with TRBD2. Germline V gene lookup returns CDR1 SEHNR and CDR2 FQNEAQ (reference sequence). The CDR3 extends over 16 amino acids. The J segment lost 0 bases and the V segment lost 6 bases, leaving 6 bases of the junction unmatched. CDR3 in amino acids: CASRPPGLANTGELFF. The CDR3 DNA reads TGTGCCAGCAGGCCTCCGGGACTAGCGAACACCGGGGAGCTGTTTTTT.

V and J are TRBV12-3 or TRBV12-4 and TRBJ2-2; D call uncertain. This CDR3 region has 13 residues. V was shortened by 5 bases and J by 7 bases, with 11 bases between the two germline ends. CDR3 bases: TGTGCCAGCAGTCTGCTAGTGGGCGGGGAGCTGTTTTTT. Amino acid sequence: CASSLLVGGELFF.

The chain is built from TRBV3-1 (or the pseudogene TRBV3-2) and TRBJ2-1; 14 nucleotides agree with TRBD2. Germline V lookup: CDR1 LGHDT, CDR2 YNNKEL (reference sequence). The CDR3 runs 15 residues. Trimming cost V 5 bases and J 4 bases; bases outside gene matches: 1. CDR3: CASSGTSGRYNEQFF. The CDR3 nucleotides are TGTGCCAGCAGCGGGACTAGCGGGAGATACAATGAGCAGTTCTTC.

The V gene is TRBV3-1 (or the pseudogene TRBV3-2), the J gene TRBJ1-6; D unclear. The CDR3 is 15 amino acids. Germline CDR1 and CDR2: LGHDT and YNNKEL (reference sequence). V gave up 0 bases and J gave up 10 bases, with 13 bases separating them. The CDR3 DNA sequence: TGTGCCAGCAGCCAAGAGGCTGCTCTAGGCTCACCCCTCCACTTT. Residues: CASSQEAALGSPLHF.

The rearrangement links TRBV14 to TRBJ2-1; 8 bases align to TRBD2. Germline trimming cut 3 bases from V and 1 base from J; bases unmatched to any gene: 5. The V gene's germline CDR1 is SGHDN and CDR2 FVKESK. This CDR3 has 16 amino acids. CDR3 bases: TGTGCCAGCAGCCAGGCTAGCGGGCTTTCCTACAATGAGCAGTTCTTC. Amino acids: CASSQASGLSYNEQFF.

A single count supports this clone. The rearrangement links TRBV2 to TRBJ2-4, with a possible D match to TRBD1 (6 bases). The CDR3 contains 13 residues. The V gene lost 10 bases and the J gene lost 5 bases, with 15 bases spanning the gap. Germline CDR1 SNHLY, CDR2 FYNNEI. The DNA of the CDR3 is TGTGCCATACAACAGGGTAGACAAAACATTCAGTACTTC. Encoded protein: CAIQQGRQNIQYF.

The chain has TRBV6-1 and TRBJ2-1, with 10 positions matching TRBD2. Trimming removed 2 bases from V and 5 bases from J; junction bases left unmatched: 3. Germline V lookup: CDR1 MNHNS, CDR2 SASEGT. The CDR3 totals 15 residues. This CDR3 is CASSEQLAGHNEQFF. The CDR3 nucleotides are TGTGCCAGCAGTGAACAACTAGCGGGGCACAATGAGCAGTTCTTC.

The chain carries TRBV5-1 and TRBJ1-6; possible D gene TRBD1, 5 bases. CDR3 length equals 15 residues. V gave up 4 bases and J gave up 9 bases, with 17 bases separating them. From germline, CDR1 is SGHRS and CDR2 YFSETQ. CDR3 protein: CASSQGRTRSSPLHF. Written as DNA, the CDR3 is TGCGCCAGCAGCCAAGGACGGACAAGATCTTCACCCCTCCACTTT. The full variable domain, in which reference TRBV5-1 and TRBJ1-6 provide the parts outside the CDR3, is KAGVTQTPRYLIKTRGQQVTLSCSPISGHRSVSWYQQTPGQGLQFLFEYFSETQRNKGNFPGRFSGRQFSNSRSEMNVSTLELGDSALYLCASSQGRTRSSPLHFGNGTRLTVT.

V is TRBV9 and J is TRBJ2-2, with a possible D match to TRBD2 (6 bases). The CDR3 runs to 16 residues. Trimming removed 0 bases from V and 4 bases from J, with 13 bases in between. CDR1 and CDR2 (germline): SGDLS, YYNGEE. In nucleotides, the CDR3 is TGTGCCAGCAGCGTAGCCCCGGGACTGCGCACCGGGGAGCTGTTTTTT. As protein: CASSVAPGLRTGELFF.